This T cell receptor (beta chain) was sequenced for a study of T cells after yellow fever vaccination. Overall study results and limits: Overlap between CD4 and CD8 compartments was detected for a small share of clonotypes. FACS-sorted repertoires could contain abundant clonotypes contaminating from the bulk population.

A remark on this clonotype: Antigen specificity is unknown.

CDR3 length equals 14 residues. Germline V gene data show CDR1 as SEHNR and CDR2 as FQNEAQ (reference sequence). V lost 5 bases, J lost 8 bases, and 9 bases stayed unmatched. TCRdb passed the 5' RACE reads through MiXCR, listing each CDR3 protein once. The sample lists about 330,000 distinct CDR3 sequences, around 8.1% occurring once. The V call is TRBV7-9, the J call TRBJ1-2; 9 bases line up with TRBD1. The receptor was derived from a man younger than 35 who received the YFV17D yellow fever vaccine. Material: PBMCs, obtained 35 to 50 days after the first yellow fever vaccination. CDR3 protein: CASSAKTGGHGYTF. The CDR3 coding sequence is TGTGCCAGCAGCGCGAAGACAGGGGGGCACGGCTACACCTTC.